These 29 T cell receptor beta chains originate from one sample sequenced in a study of cytomegalovirus exposure and HLA in healthy donors. The PCR contained 60 Vbeta and 13 Jbeta primers. TCRdb's copy holds only in-frame clones and misses some; the assay was immunoSEQ multiplex PCR. The table includes 150,000 to 200,000 clones, about 81% detected once. Sequencing input: PBMCs. These receptors were taken from a woman under 30 in good health and CMV-seronegative.

The genes are TRBV30 and TRBJ2-3; D is uncertain. This CDR3 contains 14 residues. The germline V gene has CDR1 GTSNPN and CDR2 SVGIG (reference sequence). V gave up 0 bases and J gave up 0 bases, with 7 bases separating them. CDR3 in DNA: TGTGCCTGGAGTGTACAATTGAGCACAGATACGCAGTATTTT. Translating it yields CAWSVQLSTDTQYF.

The genes are TRBV5-1 and TRBJ2-1; the match to TRBD1 covers 10 bases. The CDR3 is made up of 14 amino acids. Germline CDR1 is SGHRS and CDR2 is YFSETQ. Unmatched junction bases numbered 9, after V lost 8 bases and J lost 7 bases. DNA of the CDR3: TGCGCCAGTATGACAGGGGGCGAGTCTAATGAGCAGTTCTTC. As protein: CASMTGGESNEQFF.

About this clone: The junction and the germline gene differ at one end; a read error may be behind it. The chain is built from TRBV9 and TRBJ1-1; D ambiguous. The CDR3 is made up of 15 amino acids. CDR1 is SGDLS and CDR2 is YYNGEE in the germline V gene. CDR3 protein: CASSAPSDGNTEAFF. The DNA of the CDR3 is TGTGCCAGCAGCGCCCCCTCGGACGGGAACACTGAGGCTTTCTTT.

The chain combines TRBV19 with TRBJ1-1; D is ambiguous. Looked up from germline, CDR1 is LNHDA and CDR2 is SQIVND (reference sequence). Trimming removed 4 bases from V and 0 bases from J, with 9 bases in between. The CDR3 totals 14 residues. The CDR3 nucleotides read TGTGCCAGTAGTAGAGGTCTTTTGAACACTGAAGCTTTCTTT. This translates into CASSRGLLNTEAFF.

V and J are TRBV25-1 and TRBJ2-2; 10 nucleotides match TRBD2. The CDR3 covers 18 residues. V was pared by 1 base and J by 5 bases, with 10 bases of the junction left unmatched. Germline loops: CDR1 MGHDK, CDR2 SYGVNS. CDR3 sequence reads: CASSEFGERAGGTGELFF. CDR3 nucleotides: TGTGCCAGCAGTGAATTTGGGGAAAGAGCGGGGGGGACCGGGGAGCTGTTTTTT.

The J gene is TRBJ2-5, the V gene TRBV29-1; 8 nucleotides align to TRBD2. J gave up 5 bases and V 4 bases, and 3 bases lay outside the gene matches. This CDR3 comprises 12 residues. Germline CDR1 and CDR2: SQVTM and ANQGSEA. CDR3 nucleotides: TGCAGCGTTGGTTTAGCGGGGGAGACCCAGTACTTC. It translates to CSVGLAGETQYF.

The chain links TRBV18 to TRBJ2-5, with 8 nucleotides matching TRBD2. This CDR3 is 15 amino acids long. Germline CDR1 and CDR2: KGHSH and LQKENI. J lost 4 bases, V lost 6 bases, and 10 bases had no gene match. DNA of the CDR3: TGTGCCAGCTCGACGAAAGCGGGAGTGGGAGAGACCCAGTACTTC. Translated, it gives CASSTKAGVGETQYF. Full variable domain (rest looked up from reference TRBV18 and TRBJ2-5): NAGVMQNPRHLVRRRGQEARLRCSPMKGHSHVYWYRQLPEEGLKFMVYLQKENIIDESGMPKERFSAEFPKEGPSILRIQQVVRGDSAAYFCASSTKAGVGETQYFGPGTRLLVL.

V usage is TRBV7-2 and J usage is TRBJ2-3; D is possibly TRBD1 (5 bases). The V gene lost 5 bases and the J gene lost 3 bases, with 12 bases spanning the gap. Germline CDR1 SGHTA, CDR2 FQGNSA. The CDR3 has 14 residues. Here the CDR3 reads CASSIQKGTDTQYF. The CDR3 nucleotides read TGTGCCAGCAGCATCCAAAAGGGGACAGATACGCAGTATTTT.

In its sample, this clone was seen a few times. The chain is built from TRBV25-1 and TRBJ1-5, with 8 bases aligning to TRBD1. Germline CDR1 is MGHDK and CDR2 is SYGVNS. V dropped 3 bases and J dropped 7; count of bases not matched to a gene: 8. The CDR3 is 15 amino acids. Here the CDR3 DNA reads TGTGCCAGCAGTGATTCGACAGGGGTCGGCCAGCCCCAGCATTTT. Translating gives CASSDSTGVGQPQHF.

The gene calls are TRBV7-9 and TRBJ1-1; tentative D call: TRBD1 (5 bases). CDR3 length: 14 amino acids. The germline V gene has CDR1 SEHNR and CDR2 FQNEAQ (reference sequence). V dropped 0 bases and J dropped 4 bases, with 9 bases sitting between them. The CDR3 coding sequence is TGTGCCAGCAGCTTAGCTGGGGGAGGCACTGAAGCTTTCTTT. It codes for CASSLAGGGTEAFF.

This clone was recorded a few times. This chain joins TRBV28 and TRBJ1-1, with D possibly TRBD1 on 6 matching bases. The germline gives CDR1 MDHEN, CDR2 SYDVKM. V was pared by 10 bases and J by 0 bases, with 12 bases between. This CDR3 contains 13 residues. The CDR3 loop is CAIRGQMNTEAFF. The CDR3, as DNA: TGTGCCATCCGTGGACAGATGAACACTGAAGCTTTCTTT.

This rearrangement joins TRBV14 to TRBJ1-1, with D possibly TRBD1 on 5 matching bases. The CDR3 is 15 residues long. V lost 2 bases to trimming and J lost 5 bases, with 15 bases between them. Germline assignment: CDR1 SGHDN and CDR2 FVKESK. The CDR3 sequence is CASSQSQGWSTEAFF. CDR3 DNA sequence: TGTGCCAGCAGCCAATCCCAGGGTTGGTCAACTGAAGCTTTCTTT. The full variable domain, completed using reference TRBV14 and TRBJ1-1, is EAGVTQFPSHSVIEKGQTVTLRCDPISGHDNLYWYRRVMGKEIKFLLHFVKESKQDESGMPNNRFLAERTGGTYSTLKVQPAELEDSGVYFCASSQSQGWSTEAFFGQGTRLTVV.

The V gene is TRBV5-1, the J gene TRBJ2-7; 11 bases are shared with TRBD1. This CDR3 has 14 residues. Germline values: CDR1 SGHRS, CDR2 YFSETQ. The J segment lost 3 bases and the V segment lost 4 bases, leaving 3 bases of the junction unmatched. The CDR3 sequence is CASSRGQGDYEQYF. CDR3 DNA sequence: TGCGCCAGCAGCCGGGGACAGGGGGACTACGAGCAGTACTTC.

This sequence joins TRBV28 and TRBJ2-3, with 9 bases lining up with TRBD2. Germline loops: CDR1 MDHEN, CDR2 SYDVKM. V shed 4 bases, J shed 3 bases, and the junction held 8 bases outside the gene matches. The CDR3 is 16 amino acids. The CDR3 protein is CASSSGSSGITDTQYF. The DNA of the CDR3 is TGTGCCAGCAGTTCCGGGTCTAGCGGGATAACAGATACGCAGTATTTT.

This clone was seen a few times. The chain links TRBV9 to TRBJ1-2, with TRBD1 matching over 7 bases. Trimming cost V 0 bases and J 8 bases; bases outside gene matches: 7. CDR1 and CDR2 from the germline V gene are SGDLS and YYNGEE. CDR3 size: 14 residues. The DNA of the CDR3 is TGTGCCAGCAGCGTAGGGGACAGAGTTCTGGGCTACACCTTC. This sequence encodes CASSVGDRVLGYTF.

There are a few counts of this clone. This chain joins TRBV6-5 and TRBJ2-6; D ambiguous. The V end lost 7 bases, the J end lost 1 base, and 2 bases lay between the germline ends. The CDR3 runs to 12 residues. CDR1 MNHEY and CDR2 SVGAGI come from the germline V gene. The CDR3 spells CASTSGANVLTF. CDR3 bases: TGTGCCAGCACATCTGGGGCCAACGTCCTGACTTTC.

The chain has TRBV18 and TRBJ1-5, with 7 nucleotides matching TRBD1. CDR1 is KGHSH and CDR2 is LQKENI in the germline V gene. J was trimmed by 4 bases and V by 5 bases; bases with no gene match: 8. The CDR3 extends over 15 amino acids. The CDR3 loop is CASSSTGTRNQPQHF. CDR3 sequence (DNA): TGTGCCAGCTCATCGACAGGGACACGGAATCAGCCCCAGCATTTT.

Concerning this clone: The junction departs from germline at one end; a sequencing error may be responsible. The chain carries TRBV6-4 and TRBJ1-1; no definite D call. The CDR3 runs 16 residues. Looked up from germline, CDR1 is MRHNA and CDR2 is SNTAGT. The CDR3 DNA is TGTGCCAGCAGTGACTCGGTCATCGGACTGAACACTGAAGCTTTCTTC. Its translation: CASSDSVIGLNTEAFF.

This clone came up once. The rearrangement uses TRBV6-5 and TRBJ1-2; no clear D gene. Trimming left V 4 bases short and J 4 bases short, with 10 bases between. Germline lookup yields CDR1 MNHEY and CDR2 SVGAGI. CDR3 length equals 13 residues. The CDR3 DNA follows: TGTGCCAGCAGTTTAGACGGGATCTATGGCTACACCTTC. As protein: CASSLDGIYGYTF.

On this clone itself: At one end, the junction sequence differs from germline, possibly due to a read error. The CDR3 region has the DNA TGTGCCAGCAGCTTGGGAGGATTTCCCGATTTT. This gives the protein CASSLGGFPDF. This chain connects TRBV7-6 to TRBJ1-4; D is unclear. CDR3 length: 11 residues. The germline gives CDR1 SGHVS, CDR2 FNYEAQ.

This chain's CDR3 is CASSWTSGSSSYEQYF. Written as DNA, the CDR3 is TGTGCCAGCAGCTGGACTAGCGGGAGTAGCTCCTACGAGCAGTACTTC. The chain joins TRBV7-6 to TRBJ2-7; TRBD2 matches at 13 bases. This CDR3 comprises 16 residues. V lost 4 bases, J lost 0 bases, and 3 bases stayed unmatched. Germline V gene data show CDR1 as SGHVS and CDR2 as FNYEAQ.

V gene TRBV6-5 combines with J gene TRBJ1-1, with 9 bases that match TRBD1. The CDR3 is 14 amino acids. With 8 bases clipped from V and 5 bases from J, the junction kept 9 bases outside the gene matches. Germline values: CDR1 MNHEY, CDR2 SVGAGI. This CDR3 reads CASSGTGGLTEAFF. The CDR3 DNA is TGTGCCAGCTCAGGAACAGGGGGCTTGACTGAAGCTTTCTTT.

The chain joins TRBV11-1 to TRBJ2-7, with 11 nucleotides matching TRBD1. This CDR3 is 14 amino acids long. The V and J ends lost 5 bases and 6 bases, in that order; junction bases with no gene match: 6. From germline, CDR1 is SGHAT and CDR2 FQDESV (reference sequence). CDR3 sequence: CASSAGQGASEQYF. The CDR3 coding sequence is TGTGCCAGCAGCGCTGGACAGGGGGCGTCCGAGCAGTACTTC.

This clone has only one observation. The chain's CDR3 is CASSIREGNQPQHF. CDR3 sequence (DNA): TGTGCCAGTAGTATCAGGGAGGGCAATCAGCCCCAGCATTTT. V gene TRBV19 combines with J gene TRBJ1-5; the D gene is possibly TRBD1 (5 bases). The CDR3 extends over 14 amino acids. Germline V CDR1 and CDR2: LNHDA, SQIVND (reference sequence). Trimming stripped 3 bases from V and 2 bases from J, with 8 bases between.

The chain carries TRBV28 and TRBJ2-7; 8 bases align to TRBD2. The ends lost 4 bases at V and 4 bases at J; junction bases unmatched: 3. Per the germline V gene, CDR1 is MDHEN and CDR2 is SYDVKM. The CDR3 runs 13 residues. CDR3 bases: TGTGCCAGCAGTTATAGCGGGAAATACGAGCAGTACTTC. Translating gives CASSYSGKYEQYF.

V and J are TRBV6-4 and TRBJ2-3; D unresolved. Germline V gene sequence: CDR1 MRHNA, CDR2 SNTAGT. There are 17 residues in the CDR3. With 0 bases removed from V and 2 bases from J, the gap between germline ends came to 15 bases. CDR3 bases: TGTGCCAGCAGTGACTCTGATCCGCGGAGCTACACAGATACGCAGTATTTT. Protein sequence: CASSDSDPRSYTDTQYF.

The chain uses TRBV5-1 and TRBJ1-1; D is unresolved. In germline, CDR1 is SGHRS, CDR2 YFSETQ. V was clipped by 0 bases and J by 3 bases, with 15 bases between them. The CDR3 is made up of 16 amino acids. CDR3 coding DNA: TGCGCCAGCAGCTTGGTTTCGGTACAGCAGGACACTGAAGCTTTCTTT. This codes for CASSLVSVQQDTEAFF.

The chain couples TRBV7-2 to TRBJ2-7; D may be TRBD1 (5 bases). CDR1 is SGHTA, CDR2 FQGNSA, per germline. The CDR3 covers 15 residues. Trimming pared 2 bases from V and 3 bases from J, leaving 14 bases between. Here the CDR3 reads CASSLTGLPDYEQYF. For the CDR3, the DNA is TGTGCCAGCAGCTTAACAGGTTTACCCGACTACGAGCAGTACTTC.

This clone showed up just a few times. The chain has TRBV6-5 and TRBJ1-1; 9 nucleotides align to TRBD1. Losses at the gene ends were 2 bases for V and 6 bases for J; bases not matched to a gene: 10. CDR1 MNHEY and CDR2 SVGAGI come from the germline V gene. CDR3 length: 16 residues. Here the CDR3 reads CASSYGTGQRAAEAFF. In nucleotides, the CDR3 is TGTGCCAGCAGTTACGGGACAGGGCAGCGGGCCGCTGAAGCTTTCTTT.